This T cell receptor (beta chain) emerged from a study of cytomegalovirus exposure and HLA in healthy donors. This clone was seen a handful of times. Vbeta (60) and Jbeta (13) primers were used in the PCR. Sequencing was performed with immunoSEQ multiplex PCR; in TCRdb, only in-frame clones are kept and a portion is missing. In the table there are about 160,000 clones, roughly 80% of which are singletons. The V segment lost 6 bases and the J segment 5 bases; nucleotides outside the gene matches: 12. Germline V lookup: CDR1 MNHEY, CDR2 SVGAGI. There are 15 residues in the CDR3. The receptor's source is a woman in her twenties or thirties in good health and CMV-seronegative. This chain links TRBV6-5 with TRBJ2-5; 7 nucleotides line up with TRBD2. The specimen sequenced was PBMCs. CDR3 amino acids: CASSPKGLRGETQYF. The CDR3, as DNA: TGTGCCAGCAGCCCTAAGGGACTACGGGGCGAGACCCAGTACTTC.